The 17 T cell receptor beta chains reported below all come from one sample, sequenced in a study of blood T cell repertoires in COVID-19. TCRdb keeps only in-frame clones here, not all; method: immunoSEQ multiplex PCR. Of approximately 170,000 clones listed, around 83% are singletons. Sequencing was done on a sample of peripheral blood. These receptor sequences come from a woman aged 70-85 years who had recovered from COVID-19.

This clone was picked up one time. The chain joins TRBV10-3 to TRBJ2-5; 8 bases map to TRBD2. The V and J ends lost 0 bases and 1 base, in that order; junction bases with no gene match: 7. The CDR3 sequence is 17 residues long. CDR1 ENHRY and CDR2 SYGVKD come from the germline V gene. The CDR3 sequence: CAISESTSGTSQETQYF. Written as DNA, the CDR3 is TGTGCCATCAGTGAGTCAACCTCCGGGACTAGCCAAGAGACCCAGTACTTC.

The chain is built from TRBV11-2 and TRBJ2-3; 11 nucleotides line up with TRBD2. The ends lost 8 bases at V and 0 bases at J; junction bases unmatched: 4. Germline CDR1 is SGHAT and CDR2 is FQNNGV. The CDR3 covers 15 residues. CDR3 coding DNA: TGTGCCAGCGGCCGGACTAGCGGGAGCACAGATACGCAGTATTTT. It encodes CASGRTSGSTDTQYF.

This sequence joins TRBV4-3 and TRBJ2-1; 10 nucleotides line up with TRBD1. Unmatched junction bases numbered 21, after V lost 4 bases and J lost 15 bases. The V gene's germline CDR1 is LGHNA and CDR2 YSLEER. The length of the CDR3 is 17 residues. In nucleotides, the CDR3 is TGCGCCAGCAGCCCCAATCGCCGGACAGGGGGACAAATCGGGCGGTTCTTC. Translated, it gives CASSPNRRTGGQIGRFF.

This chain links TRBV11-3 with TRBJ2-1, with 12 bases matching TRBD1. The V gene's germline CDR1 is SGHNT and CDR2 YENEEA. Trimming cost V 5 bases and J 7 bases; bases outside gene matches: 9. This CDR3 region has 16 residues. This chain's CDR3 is CASSQPGQGARNEQFF. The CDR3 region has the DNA TGTGCCAGCAGCCAGCCGGGACAGGGGGCGAGGAATGAGCAGTTCTTC.

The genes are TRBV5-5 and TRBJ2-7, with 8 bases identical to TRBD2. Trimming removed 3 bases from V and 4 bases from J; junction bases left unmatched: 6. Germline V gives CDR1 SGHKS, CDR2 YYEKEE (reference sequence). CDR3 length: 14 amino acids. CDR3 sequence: CASSSGPGGYEQYF. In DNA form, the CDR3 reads TGTGCCAGCAGCTCGGGTCCGGGGGGGTACGAGCAGTACTTC.

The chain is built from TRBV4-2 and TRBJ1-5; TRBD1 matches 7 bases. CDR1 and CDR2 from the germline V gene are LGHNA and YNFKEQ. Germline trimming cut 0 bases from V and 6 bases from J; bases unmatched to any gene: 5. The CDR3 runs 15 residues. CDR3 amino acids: CASSQDLGGGQPQHF. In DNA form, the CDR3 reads TGTGCCAGCAGCCAAGATTTAGGGGGCGGTCAGCCCCAGCATTTT.

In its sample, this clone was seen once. The CDR3 protein is CASSPRGTLGQPQHF. The CDR3 nucleotides are TGTGCCAGCAGCCCCCGGGGGACCCTAGGGCAGCCCCAGCATTTT. The chain is built from TRBV25-1 and TRBJ1-5, with TRBD1 as a possible D gene (5 bases). The CDR3 has 15 residues. Deletions cut 6 bases from V and 7 bases from J, with 19 bases between. Germline CDR1 and CDR2: MGHDK and SYGVNS.

CDR3 nucleotide sequence: TGTGCCAGCAGCCGTAGCGGGGGGGCCTGGGATACGCAGTATTTT. It yields the protein CASSRSGGAWDTQYF. This sequence joins TRBV5-4 and TRBJ2-3, with TRBD2 matching 11 bases. V trimming: 4 bases; J trimming: 6 bases; junction bases outside the gene matches: 7. Germline V CDR1 and CDR2: SGHNT, YYREEE (reference sequence). The CDR3 totals 15 residues.

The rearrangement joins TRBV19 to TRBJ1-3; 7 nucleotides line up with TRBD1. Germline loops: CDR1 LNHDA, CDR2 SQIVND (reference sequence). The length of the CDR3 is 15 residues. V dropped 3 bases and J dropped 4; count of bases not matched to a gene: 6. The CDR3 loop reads CASSMVQGSGNTIYF. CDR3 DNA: TGTGCCAGTAGTATGGTACAGGGGTCCGGAAACACCATATATTTT.

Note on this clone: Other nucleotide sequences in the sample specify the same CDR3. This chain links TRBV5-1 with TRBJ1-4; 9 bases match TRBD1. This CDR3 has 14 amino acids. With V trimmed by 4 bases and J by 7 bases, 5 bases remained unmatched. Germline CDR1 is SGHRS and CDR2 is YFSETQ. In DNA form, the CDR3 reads TGCGCCAGCAGCCCGGGACAGGGAGGTGAAAAACTGTTTTTT. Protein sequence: CASSPGQGGEKLFF.

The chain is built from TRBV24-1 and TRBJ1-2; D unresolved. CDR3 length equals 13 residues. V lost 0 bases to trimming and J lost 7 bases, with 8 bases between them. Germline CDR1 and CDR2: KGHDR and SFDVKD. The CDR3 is CATSDLPLAGYTF. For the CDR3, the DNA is TGTGCCACCAGTGATTTGCCCTTGGCTGGCTACACCTTC.

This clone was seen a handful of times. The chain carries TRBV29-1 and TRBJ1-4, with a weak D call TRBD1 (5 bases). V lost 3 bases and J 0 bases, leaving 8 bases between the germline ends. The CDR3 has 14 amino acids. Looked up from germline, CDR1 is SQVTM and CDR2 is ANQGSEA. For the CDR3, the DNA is TGCAGCGTTGAGACAGACTCAACTAATGAAAAACTGTTTTTT. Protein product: CSVETDSTNEKLFF.

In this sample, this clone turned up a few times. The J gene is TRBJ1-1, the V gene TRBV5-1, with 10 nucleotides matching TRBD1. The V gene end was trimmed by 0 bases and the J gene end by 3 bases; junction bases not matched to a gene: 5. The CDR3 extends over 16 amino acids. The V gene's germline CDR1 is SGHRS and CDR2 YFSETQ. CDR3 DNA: TGCGCCAGCAGCTTGGGGACAGGGGGTCGGGACACTGAAGCTTTCTTT. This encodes CASSLGTGGRDTEAFF.

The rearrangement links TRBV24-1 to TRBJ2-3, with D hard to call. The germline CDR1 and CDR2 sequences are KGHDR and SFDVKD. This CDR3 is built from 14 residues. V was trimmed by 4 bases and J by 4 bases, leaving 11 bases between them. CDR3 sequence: CATSDRKGADTQYF. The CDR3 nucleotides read TGTGCCACCAGTGACCGAAAAGGAGCAGATACGCAGTATTTT.

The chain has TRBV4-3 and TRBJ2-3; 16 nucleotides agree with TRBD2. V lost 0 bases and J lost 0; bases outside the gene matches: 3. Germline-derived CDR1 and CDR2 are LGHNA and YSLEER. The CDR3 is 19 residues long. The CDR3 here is CASSQDAGLAGGSTDTQYF. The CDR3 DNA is TGCGCCAGCAGCCAAGATGCGGGACTAGCGGGAGGGAGCACAGATACGCAGTATTTT.

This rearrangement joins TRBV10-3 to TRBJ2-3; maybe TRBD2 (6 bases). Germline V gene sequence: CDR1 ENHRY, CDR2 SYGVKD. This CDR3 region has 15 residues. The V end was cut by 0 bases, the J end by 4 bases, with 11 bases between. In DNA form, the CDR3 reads TGTGCCATCAGTGAGTCCTGGCTAGCGTCAGATACGCAGTATTTT. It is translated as CAISESWLASDTQYF.

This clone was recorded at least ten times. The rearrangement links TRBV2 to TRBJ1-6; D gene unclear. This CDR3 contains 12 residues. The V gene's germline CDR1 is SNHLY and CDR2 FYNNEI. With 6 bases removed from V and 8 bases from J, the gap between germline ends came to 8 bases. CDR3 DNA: TGTGCCAGCAGGGGCGAAGATTCACCCCTCCACTTT. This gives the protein CASRGEDSPLHF.